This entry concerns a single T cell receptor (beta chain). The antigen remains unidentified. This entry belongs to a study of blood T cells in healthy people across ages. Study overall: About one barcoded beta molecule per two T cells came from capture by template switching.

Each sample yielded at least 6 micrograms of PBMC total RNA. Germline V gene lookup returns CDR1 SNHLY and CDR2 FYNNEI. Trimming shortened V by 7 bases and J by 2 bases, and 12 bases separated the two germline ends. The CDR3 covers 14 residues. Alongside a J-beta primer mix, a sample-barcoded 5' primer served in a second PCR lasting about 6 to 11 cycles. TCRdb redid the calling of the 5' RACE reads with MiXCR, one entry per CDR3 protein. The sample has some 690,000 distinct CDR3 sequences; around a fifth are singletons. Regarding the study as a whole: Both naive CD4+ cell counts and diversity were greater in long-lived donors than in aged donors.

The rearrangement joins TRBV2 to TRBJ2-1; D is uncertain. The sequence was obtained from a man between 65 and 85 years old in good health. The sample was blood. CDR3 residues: CASKSSETYNEQFF. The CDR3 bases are TGTGCCAGCAAATCGAGCGAAACCTACAATGAGCAGTTCTTC.